This T cell receptor beta chain was captured by sequencing in a study of blood T cell repertoires in COVID-19. Deletions cut 2 bases from V and 2 bases from J, with 10 bases between. CDR1 and CDR2 (germline): MNHEY, SMNVEV (reference sequence). There are 14 residues in the CDR3. This study enrolled people aged roughly 18 to 89 from under 25 US geographic areas. Cohorts were based on clinical histories the participants reported. Each recovered donor of Cohort 3 presented with two negative PCRs, clearance, or symptom resolution. Here immunoSEQ multiplex PCR was the method, and the copy in TCRdb shows in-frame clones only, minus some. The sample contains 350,000 to 450,000 clones, roughly 89% of which appear only once.

The sample taken for sequencing was PBMCs or T cells enriched from blood (not recorded which). The clonotype was recovered from a woman aged 25 to 39 who had recovered from COVID-19. The rearrangement uses TRBV27 and TRBJ2-7; D might be TRBD1 (5 bases). The DNA for the CDR3 is TGTGCCAGCAGTTTAAGTTGGGGCCCCTACGAGCAGTACTTC. The encoded protein is CASSLSWGPYEQYF.